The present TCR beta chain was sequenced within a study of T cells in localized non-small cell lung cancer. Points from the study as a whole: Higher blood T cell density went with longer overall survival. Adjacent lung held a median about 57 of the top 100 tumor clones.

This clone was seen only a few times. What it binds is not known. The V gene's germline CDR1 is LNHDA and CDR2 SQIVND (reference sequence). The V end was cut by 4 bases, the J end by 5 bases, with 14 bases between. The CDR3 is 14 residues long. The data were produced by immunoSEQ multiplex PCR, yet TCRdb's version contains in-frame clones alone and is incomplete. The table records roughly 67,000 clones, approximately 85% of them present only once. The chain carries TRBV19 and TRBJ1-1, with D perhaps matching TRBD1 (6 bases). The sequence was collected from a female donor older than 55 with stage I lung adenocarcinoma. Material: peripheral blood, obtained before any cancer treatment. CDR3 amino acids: CASSRIIQGTEAFF. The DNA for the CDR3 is TGTGCCAGTAGTAGAATCATACAGGGTACTGAAGCTTTCTTT.